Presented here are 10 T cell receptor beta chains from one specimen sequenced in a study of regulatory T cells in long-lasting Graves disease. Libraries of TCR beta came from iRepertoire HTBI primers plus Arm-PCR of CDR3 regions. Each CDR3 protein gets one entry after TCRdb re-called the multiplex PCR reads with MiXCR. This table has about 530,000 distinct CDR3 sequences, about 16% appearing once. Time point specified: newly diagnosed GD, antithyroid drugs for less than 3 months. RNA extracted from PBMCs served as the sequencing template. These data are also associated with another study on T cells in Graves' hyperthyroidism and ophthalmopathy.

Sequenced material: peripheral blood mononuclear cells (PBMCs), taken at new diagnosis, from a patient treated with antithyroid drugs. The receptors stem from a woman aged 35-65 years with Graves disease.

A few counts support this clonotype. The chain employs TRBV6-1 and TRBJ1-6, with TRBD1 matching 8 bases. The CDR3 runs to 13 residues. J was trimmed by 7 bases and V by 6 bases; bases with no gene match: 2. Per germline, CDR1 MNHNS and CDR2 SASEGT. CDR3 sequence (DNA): TGTGCCAGCAGGGGACAGGAGAATTCACCCCTCCACTTT. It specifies CASRGQENSPLHF.

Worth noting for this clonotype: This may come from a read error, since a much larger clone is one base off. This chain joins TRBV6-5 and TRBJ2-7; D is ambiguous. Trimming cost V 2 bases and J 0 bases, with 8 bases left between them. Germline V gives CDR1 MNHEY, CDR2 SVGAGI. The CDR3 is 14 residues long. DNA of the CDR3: TGTGCCAGCAGTTACAGGTTGAGCTCCTACGAGCAGTACTTC. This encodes CASSYRLSSYEQYF.

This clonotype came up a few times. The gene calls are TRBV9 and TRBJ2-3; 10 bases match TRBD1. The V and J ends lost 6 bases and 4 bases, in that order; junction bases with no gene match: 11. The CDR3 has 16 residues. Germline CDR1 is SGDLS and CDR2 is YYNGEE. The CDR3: CASNTGWDRGSDTQYF. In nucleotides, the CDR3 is TGTGCCAGCAATACAGGGTGGGACAGGGGATCAGATACGCAGTATTTT.

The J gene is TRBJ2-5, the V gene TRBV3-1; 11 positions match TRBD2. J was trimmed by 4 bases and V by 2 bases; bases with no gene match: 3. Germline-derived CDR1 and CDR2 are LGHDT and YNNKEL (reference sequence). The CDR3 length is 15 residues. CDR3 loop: CASSQPSGGRETQYF. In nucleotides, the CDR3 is TGTGCCAGCAGCCAACCTAGCGGGGGGCGAGAGACCCAGTACTTC.

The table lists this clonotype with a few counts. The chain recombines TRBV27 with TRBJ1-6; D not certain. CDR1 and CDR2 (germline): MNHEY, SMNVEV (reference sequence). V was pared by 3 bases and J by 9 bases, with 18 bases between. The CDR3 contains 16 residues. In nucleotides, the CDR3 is TGTGCCAGCAGTTTCGCCCTGACCCAATCCCCTTCACCCCTCCACTTT. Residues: CASSFALTQSPSPLHF.

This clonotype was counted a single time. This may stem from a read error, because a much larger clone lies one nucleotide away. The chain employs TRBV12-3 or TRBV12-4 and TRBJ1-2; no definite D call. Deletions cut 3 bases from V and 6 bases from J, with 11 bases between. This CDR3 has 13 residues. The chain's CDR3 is CASSFRCTDGYTF. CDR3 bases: TGTGCCAGCAGTTTTCGGTGCACCGATGGCTACACCTTC.

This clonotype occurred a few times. CDR3 sequence reads: CAISGEANTGELFF. The DNA for the CDR3 is TGTGCCATCAGTGGTGAGGCGAACACCGGGGAGCTGTTTTTT. The chain is built from TRBV10-3 and TRBJ2-2; D unresolved. Trimming removed 4 bases at V and 0 bases at J, with 6 bases between. Germline V CDR1 and CDR2: ENHRY, SYGVKD. The CDR3 has 14 amino acids.

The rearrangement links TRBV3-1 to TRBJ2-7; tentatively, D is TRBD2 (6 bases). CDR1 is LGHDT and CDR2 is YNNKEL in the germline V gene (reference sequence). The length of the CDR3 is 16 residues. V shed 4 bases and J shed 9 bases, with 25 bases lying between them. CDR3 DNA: TGTGCCAGCAGCCCCTTCGGACTAACCAGCCTGACCTCGCAGTACTTC. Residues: CASSPFGLTSLTSQYF.

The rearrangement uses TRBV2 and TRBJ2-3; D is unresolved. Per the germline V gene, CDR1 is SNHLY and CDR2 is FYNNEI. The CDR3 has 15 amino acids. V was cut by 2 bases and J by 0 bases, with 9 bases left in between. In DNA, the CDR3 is TGTGCCAGCAGTGAAAGTGGTTCCAGCACAGATACGCAGTATTTT. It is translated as CASSESGSSTDTQYF.

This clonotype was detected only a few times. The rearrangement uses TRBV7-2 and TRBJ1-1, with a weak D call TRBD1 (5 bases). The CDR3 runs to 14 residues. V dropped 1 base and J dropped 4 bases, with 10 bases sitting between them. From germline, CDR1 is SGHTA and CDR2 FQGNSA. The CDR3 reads CASSLVWDFTEAFF. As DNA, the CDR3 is TGTGCCAGCAGCTTAGTGTGGGACTTCACTGAAGCTTTCTTT.